These 30 T cell receptor beta chains were sequenced from one sample in a study of blood T cell repertoires in COVID-19. TCRdb's table, derived via immunoSEQ multiplex PCR, lists solely in-frame clones and lacks some. The sample has approximately 200,000 clones, 70% to 90% seen once. The sample comprised PBMCs or T cells enriched from blood (not recorded which). These receptors were collected from a man aged 25-45 years who had recovered from COVID-19.

J is TRBJ2-2 and V is TRBV11-3, with TRBD2 as a possible D gene (5 bases). CDR3 length equals 14 residues. The V and J ends lost 1 base and 4 bases respectively, with 7 bases between them. Germline assignment: CDR1 SGHNT and CDR2 YENEEA. The CDR3 coding sequence is TGTGCCAGCAGCTTAGCCAGCGGCACCGGGGAGCTGTTTTTT. Protein sequence: CASSLASGTGELFF.

This sequence joins TRBV30 and TRBJ2-7, with 7 nucleotides matching TRBD1. CDR1 GTSNPN and CDR2 SVGIG come from the germline V gene (reference sequence). The CDR3 covers 13 residues. V lost 2 bases, J lost 6 bases, and 7 bases stayed unmatched. The CDR3 loop is CAWSSPRGTEQYF. Here the CDR3 DNA reads TGTGCCTGGAGTTCCCCCAGGGGGACCGAGCAGTACTTC.

This clone was seen a few times. The chain joins TRBV7-3 to TRBJ2-3; D gene unclear. Germline V gene data show CDR1 as SGHTA and CDR2 as FQGTGA. Trimming cost V 5 bases and J 5 bases, with 8 bases left between them. The CDR3 spans 12 residues. The CDR3 protein is CASSPSGDTQYF. CDR3 sequence (DNA): TGTGCCAGCAGCCCTTCGGGAGATACGCAGTATTTT.

The chain combines TRBV16 with TRBJ1-1, with a possible D match to TRBD1 (5 bases). The CDR3 covers 15 residues. The germline gives CDR1 KGHSY, CDR2 FQNENV. V lost 1 base and J lost 1, with 10 bases in between. The CDR3 region has the DNA TGTGCCAGCAGCCAATTGGGAAGGGGGAACACTGAAGCTTTCTTT. Protein sequence: CASSQLGRGNTEAFF. Complete variable domain (other parts from reference TRBV16 and TRBJ1-1): GEEVAQTPKHLVRGEGQKAKLYCAPIKGHSYVFWYQQVLKNEFKFLISFQNENVFDETGMPKERFSAKCLPNSPCSLEIQATKLEDSAVYFCASSQLGRGNTEAFFGQGTRLTVV.

This sequence joins TRBV7-2 and TRBJ1-5, with D perhaps TRBD1 (6 bases). The CDR3 has 15 amino acids. The V end was cut by 0 bases, the J end by 5 bases, with 11 bases between. Germline CDR1 and CDR2: SGHTA and FQGNSA. The CDR3 bases are TGTGCCAGCAGCTTAGCTGGGGCAGGGGATCAGCCCCAGCATTTT. The encoded protein is CASSLAGAGDQPQHF.

V gene TRBV11-2 combines with J gene TRBJ2-2, with 12 nucleotides matching TRBD2. Trimming took 4 bases from V and 6 from J; bases not matched to a gene: 6. From germline, CDR1 is SGHAT and CDR2 FQNNGV. This CDR3 is built from 16 residues. The CDR3 protein is CASSSQTSGRAGELFF. The CDR3 DNA reads as TGTGCCAGCAGCTCCCAGACTAGCGGGAGAGCCGGGGAGCTGTTTTTT.

For this clone: At one of its ends the junction is not consistent with the germline gene, which may arise from a read error. The chain links TRBV18 to TRBJ1-2; D uncertain. CDR1 KGHSH and CDR2 LQKENI come from the germline V gene. This CDR3 comprises 11 residues. CDR3 sequence: CASSREEGLLF. The DNA of the CDR3 is TGTGCCAGCTCACGAGAGGAGGGTCTCCTCTTC.

V and J are TRBV11-2 and TRBJ2-2; TRBD1 aligns across 9 bases. Germline CDR1 SGHAT, CDR2 FQNNGV. The CDR3 covers 18 residues. V was pared by 3 bases and J by 5 bases, with 13 bases of the junction left unmatched. For the CDR3, the DNA is TGTGCCAGCAGCTTCCGTGGGGCTGGGACAGGGAGGACCGGGGAGCTGTTTTTT. Encoded protein: CASSFRGAGTGRTGELFF.

J is TRBJ2-1 and V is TRBV28, with TRBD1 as a possible D gene (5 bases). This CDR3 is built from 15 residues. V lost 8 bases, J lost 9 bases, and 23 bases lay in between. Germline CDR1 is MDHEN and CDR2 is SYDVKM. The CDR3, as DNA: TGTGCCAGCGGATCCTCGACAGTTGAGATCTTTGAGCAGTTCTTC. It is translated as CASGSSTVEIFEQFF.

The chain employs TRBV20-1 and TRBJ2-7; D possibly corresponds to TRBD1 (5 bases). V gave up 3 bases and J gave up 2 bases, with 11 bases separating them. CDR3 length: 13 residues. From germline, CDR1 is DFQATT and CDR2 SNEGSKA (reference sequence). The CDR3 sequence is CSASSGIPYEQYF. In DNA form, the CDR3 reads TGCAGTGCTAGTTCAGGGATCCCCTACGAGCAGTACTTC.

The chain has TRBV6-5 and TRBJ2-1, with D perhaps matching TRBD1 (5 bases). CDR3 size: 13 residues. The germline V and J ends were trimmed by 5 bases and 10 bases, with 15 bases remaining between them. Germline V gene data show CDR1 as MNHEY and CDR2 as SVGAGI. CDR3 protein: CASSHVQGGEQFF. The CDR3 DNA follows: TGTGCCAGCAGTCATGTCCAGGGCGGAGAGCAGTTCTTC.

The rearrangement joins TRBV11-1 to TRBJ2-3; D uncertain. Trimming cost V 5 bases and J 4 bases, with 16 bases left between them. From germline, CDR1 is SGHAT and CDR2 FQDESV (reference sequence). The CDR3 length is 15 residues. In DNA form, the CDR3 reads TGTGCCAGCAGCCCCCGGTACTCGCCGTCAGATACGCAGTATTTT. Amino acids: CASSPRYSPSDTQYF.

The chain uses TRBV7-9 and TRBJ1-3; tentative D call: TRBD1 (5 bases). The CDR3 length is 14 residues. V lost 6 bases to trimming and J lost 2 bases, with 11 bases between them. Germline V gives CDR1 SEHNR, CDR2 FQNEAQ (reference sequence). As DNA, the CDR3 is TGTGCCAGCAGTCCGACAGCTGCTGGAAACACCATATATTTT. Protein product: CASSPTAAGNTIYF.

The rearrangement uses TRBV4-3 and TRBJ1-2; D is uncertain. The germline V gene encodes CDR1 LGHNA and CDR2 YSLEER. CDR3 length: 16 amino acids. The V end was cut by 0 bases, the J end by 4 bases, with 15 bases between. This CDR3 is CASSQDKTAGSYGYTF. For the CDR3, the DNA is TGCGCCAGCAGCCAAGATAAAACCGCTGGGAGCTATGGCTACACCTTC.

The rearrangement links TRBV4-2 to TRBJ1-6, with D possibly being TRBD1 (5 bases). V was trimmed by 1 base and J by 9 bases, leaving 25 bases between them. This CDR3 region has 19 residues. The germline CDR1 and CDR2 sequences are LGHNA and YNFKEQ. The CDR3 nucleotides are TGTGCCAGCAGCCAAGGGATAGTAGGAGACGGTTTCGGGGGTTCACCCCTCCACTTT. Protein product: CASSQGIVGDGFGGSPLHF.

V is TRBV24-1 and J is TRBJ2-2, with no clear D. The V end was cut by 5 bases, the J end by 5 bases, with 5 bases between. The CDR3 consists of 12 residues. CDR1 and CDR2 from the germline V gene are KGHDR and SFDVKD. The DNA for the CDR3 is TGTGCCACCAGTGGTTCGACCGGGGAGCTGTTTTTT. This encodes CATSGSTGELFF.

This clone has only a few counts. This sequence joins TRBV10-3 and TRBJ2-7; D not resolved. This CDR3 spans 15 amino acids. In germline, CDR1 is ENHRY, CDR2 SYGVKD. V was shortened by 0 bases and J by 3 bases, with 12 bases between the two germline ends. The CDR3 DNA reads as TGTGCCATCAGTGAGTCGAAACAGACAAACTACGAGCAGTACTTC. Encoded protein: CAISESKQTNYEQYF.

The chain recombines TRBV19 with TRBJ1-5; D is unclear. Germline CDR1 LNHDA, CDR2 SQIVND (reference sequence). V gave up 1 base and J gave up 0 bases, with 7 bases separating them. The CDR3 length is 15 residues. The CDR3 loop is CASSIAGPSNQPQHF. The CDR3 region has the DNA TGTGCCAGTAGTATAGCTGGGCCTAGCAATCAGCCCCAGCATTTT.

V gene TRBV6-5 combines with J gene TRBJ1-2; 9 bases agree with TRBD1. The CDR3 has 14 residues. The V gene's germline CDR1 is MNHEY and CDR2 SVGAGI. Trimming cost V 2 bases and J 8 bases; bases outside gene matches: 6. The CDR3 DNA reads TGTGCCAGCAGTTACCAGGGACAGGGTAGCGGCTACACCTTC. Translation: CASSYQGQGSGYTF.

Only one count was recorded for this clone. This rearrangement joins TRBV27 to TRBJ2-7, with TRBD2 matching over 10 bases. Per the germline V gene, CDR1 is MNHEY and CDR2 is SMNVEV (reference sequence). V shed 8 bases, J shed 0 bases, and the junction held 7 bases outside the gene matches. The CDR3 loop spans 15 amino acids. The CDR3 DNA is TGTGCCAGCGGCCCGGGACTAGCGTACTCCTACGAGCAGTACTTC. Amino acid sequence: CASGPGLAYSYEQYF.

The V call is TRBV9, the J call TRBJ1-3; no definite D call. Trimming removed 5 bases at V and 2 bases at J, with 14 bases between. The CDR3 runs to 15 residues. The germline gives CDR1 SGDLS, CDR2 YYNGEE. The CDR3, as DNA: TGTGCCAGCAGTGAGGAGGGTTGGGCTGGAAACACCATATATTTT. Amino acid sequence: CASSEEGWAGNTIYF.

This clone appeared once. The chain is built from TRBV25-1 and TRBJ1-1; 7 positions match TRBD1. This CDR3 is 12 amino acids long. Germline CDR1 and CDR2: MGHDK and SYGVNS. Losses at the gene ends were 6 bases for V and 4 bases for J; bases not matched to a gene: 2. The CDR3 DNA is TGTGCCAGCAGGAGGGGGCCCACTGAAGCTTTCTTT. Translation: CASRRGPTEAFF. The entire variable domain, with the rest obtained from reference TRBV25-1 and TRBJ1-1, is as follows: EADIYQTPRYLVIGTGKKITLECSQTMGHDKMYWYQQDPGMELHLIHYSYGVNSTEKGDLSSESTVSRIRTEHFPLTLESARPSHTSQYLCASRRGPTEAFFGQGTRLTVV.

The V and J genes are TRBV5-4 and TRBJ2-7, with TRBD1 matching over 9 bases. The CDR3 has 15 amino acids. V dropped 1 base and J dropped 4; count of bases not matched to a gene: 6. Germline CDR1 and CDR2: SGHNT and YYREEE (reference sequence). This chain's CDR3 is CASSLSGTGNYEQYF. The CDR3 nucleotides read TGTGCCAGCAGCTTGTCCGGGACAGGGAATTACGAGCAGTACTTC.

This clone was counted a single time. CDR3 sequence: CASRSVEERWTEAFF. The CDR3 DNA reads TGTGCCAGCAGGAGCGTAGAAGAGCGGTGGACTGAAGCTTTCTTT. The genes are TRBV6-5 and TRBJ1-1, with unresolved D. From germline, CDR1 is MNHEY and CDR2 SVGAGI. The length of the CDR3 is 15 residues. V lost 6 bases and J 5 bases, leaving 19 bases between the germline ends.

The V call is TRBV27, the J call TRBJ1-6; maybe TRBD1 (5 bases). CDR3 size: 15 residues. Germline values: CDR1 MNHEY, CDR2 SMNVEV (reference sequence). V dropped 5 bases and J dropped 4 bases, with 12 bases sitting between them. Here the CDR3 DNA reads TGTGCCAGCAGTCTCGGACGGGGGTATAATTCACCCCTCCACTTT. As protein: CASSLGRGYNSPLHF.

The chain joins TRBV7-6 to TRBJ2-7; D unresolved. The CDR3 contains 15 residues. Per germline, CDR1 SGHVS and CDR2 FNYEAQ. Trimming removed 1 base from V and 0 bases from J, with 10 bases in between. The CDR3 spells CASSLVTTSSYEQYF. CDR3 nucleotides: TGTGCCAGCAGCTTAGTTACAACAAGCTCCTACGAGCAGTACTTC.

The chain is built from TRBV3-1 (or the pseudogene TRBV3-2) and TRBJ2-5; 10 bases fit TRBD1. V was clipped by 5 bases and J by 4 bases; unmatched bases: 7. Germline assignment: CDR1 LGHDT and CDR2 YNNKEL (reference sequence). This CDR3 spans 15 amino acids. CDR3 amino acids: CASSYSGTGVETQYF. The CDR3 nucleotides are TGTGCCAGCAGCTATTCCGGGACAGGGGTAGAGACCCAGTACTTC.

The chain has TRBV9 and TRBJ1-1, with 7 positions matching TRBD1. This CDR3 region has 15 residues. Germline V gene data show CDR1 as SGDLS and CDR2 as YYNGEE. With V trimmed by 5 bases and J by 7 bases, 14 bases remained unmatched. CDR3 protein: CASSADRRVYGEAFF. DNA of the CDR3: TGTGCCAGCAGTGCGGACAGGAGGGTTTATGGTGAAGCTTTCTTT.

The chain carries TRBV6-5 and TRBJ1-6; tentatively, D is TRBD1 (6 bases). The germline V and J ends were trimmed by 0 bases and 10 bases, with 10 bases remaining between them. CDR3 length equals 14 residues. The V gene's germline CDR1 is MNHEY and CDR2 SVGAGI. CDR3: CASSYSGQKSPLHF. CDR3 coding DNA: TGTGCCAGCAGTTACTCCGGACAGAAATCACCCCTCCACTTT.

This CDR3 reads CASRTGTSGYEQYF. CDR3 nucleotides: TGTGCCAGCAGGACCGGGACTAGCGGTTACGAGCAGTACTTC. This rearrangement joins TRBV28 to TRBJ2-7, with 11 positions matching TRBD2. CDR3 size: 14 residues. Per the germline V gene, CDR1 is MDHEN and CDR2 is SYDVKM. Unmatched junction bases numbered 5, after V lost 6 bases and J lost 4 bases.